Listed below are T cell receptor beta chains from one sample, sequenced in a study of blood T cell repertoires in COVID-19. Generated by immunoSEQ multiplex PCR, the TCRdb table keeps only in-frame clones and is missing some. The table records some 150,000 clones, approximately 89% of them present only once. Sequencing was carried out using peripheral blood. All receptors come from a human donor in a cohort sampled during active COVID-19. The CDR3 runs from the conserved cysteine through the conserved F or W. Fields, in order: clone size, D gene, V gene, J gene, CDR3 DNA, CDR3 protein. A D gene is named only where the DNA matches it firmly. Some rows mark clone size as missing; the rest say once, few, many or name a class of expanded clone.

>NA|TRBD2|TRBV5-1|TRBJ2-3
TGCGCCAGCAGCTTGGGACTAGCGGGGGGCCTCACAGATACGCAGTATTTT
CASSLGLAGGLTDTQYF
>NA|TRBD1|TRBV7-2|TRBJ2-5
TGTGCCAGCAGCTTCTTCGGACAGGGTCAAGAGACCCAGTACTTC
CASSFFGQGQETQYF
>NA|NA|TRBV27|TRBJ2-7
TGTGCCAGCAGTGCACCCCAGGGGCTATCTGACGAGCAGTACTTC
CASSAPQGLSDEQYF
>NA|TRBD2|TRBV5-5|TRBJ2-2
TGTGCCAGCAGCCCTAAAACTAGCGATCACGGGGAGCTGTTTTTT
CASSPKTSDHGELFF
>NA|NA|TRBV6-2/TRBV6-3|TRBJ2-7
TGTGCCAGCAGTCCCTATCTGGCTAGTCCTCTCTACGAGCAGTACTTC
CASSPYLASPLYEQYF
>NA|TRBD1|TRBV9|TRBJ1-1
TGTGCCAGCAGCCCGGGACAGGGCCTGAACACTGAAGCTTTCTTT
CASSPGQGLNTEAFF
>NA|TRBD1|TRBV2|TRBJ1-1
TGTGCCAGCAGCAGACAGGGGGCGACGACTGAAGCTTTCTTT
CASSRQGATTEAFF
>NA|TRBD1|TRBV30|TRBJ2-7
TGTGCCTGGAGCGCACGGGGACAGGGGGCGGGGGAGCAGTACTTC
CAWSARGQGAGEQYF
>NA|NA|TRBV5-1|TRBJ1-2
TGCGCCAGCAGCTTCACTAACTATGGCTACACCTTC
CASSFTNYGYTF
>few|NA|TRBV5-1|TRBJ1-2
TGCGCCAGCAGCTTAGGGGTTGGGGCCTATGGCTACACCTTC
CASSLGVGAYGYTF
>NA|TRBD1|TRBV6-5|TRBJ1-2
TGTGCCAGCAACCCAGGGACAGGGATTAACTATGGCTACACCTTC
CASNPGTGINYGYTF
>NA|NA|TRBV6-5|TRBJ1-2
TGTGCCAGCAGTTACGGACGGGACACTGGCTATGGCTACACCTTC
CASSYGRDTGYGYTF
>NA|NA|TRBV7-2|TRBJ2-3
TGTGCCAGCAGCCTCCCCGTTCGGACTCCCAGGACAGATACGCAGTATTTT
CASSLPVRTPRTDTQYF
>NA|NA|TRBV20-1|TRBJ2-1
TGCAGTGCTAGTGGGTCAGGGGTTGATAATGAGCAGTTCTTC
CSASGSGVDNEQFF
>NA|TRBD1|TRBV3-1/TRBV3-2|TRBJ2-2
TGTGCCAGCAGCCTACCGGGACAGGGTGTTCCCGGGGAGCTGTTTTTT
CASSLPGQGVPGELFF
>NA|NA|TRBV7-6|TRBJ2-5
TGTGCCAGCAGCTTAGAGGGGGGGGCGACCCAGTACTTC
CASSLEGGATQYF
>many|NA|TRBV7-2|TRBJ1-6
TGTGCCAGCAGCTTAGGGGCCACAAATAATTCACCCCTCCACTTT
CASSLGATNNSPLHF
>few|NA|TRBV10-3|TRBJ2-1
TGTGCCATCAGCGACGACTATGAGGAGCAGTTCTTC
CAISDDYEEQFF
>NA|NA|TRBV27|TRBJ2-1
TGTGCCAGCAGCCCGACAGACCCCCGAGTCGGCAATGAGCAGTTCTTC
CASSPTDPRVGNEQFF
>once|TRBD2|TRBV18|TRBJ2-3
TGTGCCAGCTCACGGATGGGACTAGCGGGGGGGCAGATGACAGATACGCAGTATTTT
CASSRMGLAGGQMTDTQYF
>NA|TRBD1|TRBV5-1|TRBJ1-1
TGCGCCAGCAGGGGGACAGACAACACTGAAGCTTTCTTT
CASRGTDNTEAFF
>NA|TRBD1|TRBV14|TRBJ2-7
TGTGCCAGCAGCCAGGACAGGGGCTACGAGCAGTACTTC
CASSQDRGYEQYF
>NA|NA|TRBV9|TRBJ2-5
TGTGCCAGCAGCGTAGGAGCTTCAGAGACCCAGTACTTC
CASSVGASETQYF
>NA|NA|TRBV7-3|TRBJ1-4
TGTGCCAGCAGCTTAAATGGCGGGGAGAGAGAAAAACTGTTTTTT
CASSLNGGEREKLFF
>NA|NA|TRBV3-1/TRBV3-2|TRBJ2-7
TGTGCCAGCAGCCAACTCCTAGCAACCGAGCAGTACTTC
CASSQLLATEQYF
>NA|TRBD1|TRBV28|TRBJ1-4
TGTGCCAGCAGGCCGGGACAGGGGAGTGGTGAAAAACTGTTTTTT
CASRPGQGSGEKLFF
>once|TRBD1|TRBV6-6|TRBJ2-3
TGTGCCAGCAGGACAGGGGTTTACACAGATACGCAGTATTTT
CASRTGVYTDTQYF
>NA|NA|TRBV6-6|TRBJ2-7
TGTGCCAGCAGTCAACCGGAGGAGCAGGGGGGGCAGTACTTC
CASSQPEEQGGQYF
>NA|TRBD2|TRBV5-1|TRBJ2-1
TGCGCCAGCAGCGGACTAGCGGATTACAATGAGCAGTTCTTC
CASSGLADYNEQFF
>NA|NA|TRBV12-3/TRBV12-4|TRBJ1-1
TGTGCCAGCAGTTTAACAGCGAACACTGAAGCTTTCTTT
CASSLTANTEAFF
>NA|TRBD1|TRBV10-2|TRBJ2-3
TGCGCCAGCCGGGACAGGGCAGATACGCAGTATTTT
CASRDRADTQYF
>NA|TRBD1|TRBV7-3|TRBJ1-1
TGTGCCAGCAGCTTAGGGACAGGGCAGTTCACTGAAGCTTTCTTT
CASSLGTGQFTEAFF
>NA|NA|TRBV15|TRBJ2-7
TGTGCCACCAGCAGAGACGAGGACGAGCAGTACTTC
CATSRDEDEQYF
>NA|NA|TRBV6-5|TRBJ1-1
TGTGCCAGCAAGACAAGACACGCTGAAGCTTTCTTT
CASKTRHAEAFF
>NA|NA|TRBV6-6|TRBJ2-6
TGTGCCAGCAGTTCGACAGACTCTGGGGCCAACGTCCTGACTTTC
CASSSTDSGANVLTF
>NA|TRBD1|TRBV4-1|TRBJ2-1
TGCGCCAGCAGCCAGACCGGGACAGGGGGGAACAATGAGCAGTTCTTC
CASSQTGTGGNNEQFF
>NA|NA|TRBV3-1/TRBV3-2|TRBJ1-6
TGTGCCAGCAGCCCGAGTCTAGTTTCACCCCTCCACTTT
CASSPSLVSPLHF
>NA|NA|TRBV2|TRBJ1-4
TGTGCCAGCAGTATCAACAGGGCAATGAATGAAAAACTGTTTTTT
CASSINRAMNEKLFF
>NA|NA|TRBV7-3|TRBJ2-1
TGTGCCAGCAGCTTAGGGGGGAGCCTCCAGAATGAGCAGTTCTTC
CASSLGGSLQNEQFF
>NA|NA|TRBV19|TRBJ2-6
TGTGCCAGTAGTCCGGGGAGCTCTGGGGCCAACGTCCTGACTTTC
CASSPGSSGANVLTF
>NA|NA|TRBV14|TRBJ1-5
TGTGCCAGCAGCTCCGGGGAGGTTAGCAATCAGCCCCAGCATTTT
CASSSGEVSNQPQHF
>NA|NA|TRBV12-3/TRBV12-4|TRBJ1-4
TGTGCCAGCAGTTTCGCAGGGCAGACGTTTTTT
CASSFAGQTFF
>NA|NA|TRBV4-3|TRBJ1-4
TGCGCCAGCAGCCTACCGGGTCCGGATGAAAAACTGTTTTTT
CASSLPGPDEKLFF
>NA|TRBD1|TRBV5-1|TRBJ1-1
TGCGCCAGCAGCTCCCAGCCGGGACAGCAGAACACTGAAGCTTTCTTT
CASSSQPGQQNTEAFF
>NA|TRBD2|TRBV4-3|TRBJ2-3
TGCGCCAGCAGTTGGACTAGCGGGGGTACTTTCGGCACAGATACGCAGTATTTT
CASSWTSGGTFGTDTQYF
>NA|TRBD1|TRBV6-5|TRBJ1-1
TGTGCCAGCAACGCGTGGACAGGGGGCTCGACTGAAGCTTTCTTT
CASNAWTGGSTEAFF
>once|NA|TRBV9|TRBJ2-1
TGTGCCAGCAGCGTAGGGGCGCGCAGCTCCTACAATGAGCAGTTCTTC
CASSVGARSSYNEQFF
>NA|NA|TRBV29-1|TRBJ2-5
TGCAGCGCCCCCTTTATCGGGACCCAGTACTTC
CSAPFIGTQYF
>NA|TRBD2|TRBV7-2|TRBJ2-1
TGTGCCAGCAGCTTAGGGGGACTAGCGGGGACCAATGAGCAGTTCTTC
CASSLGGLAGTNEQFF
>NA|NA|TRBV5-4|TRBJ2-7
TGTGCCAGCAGCTTGGTCCGCACGGGTGGGGAGCAGTACTTC
CASSLVRTGGEQYF
>NA|NA|TRBV2|TRBJ2-7
TGTGCCAGCAACCCGGGAGTTTCAAACGAGCAGTACTTC
CASNPGVSNEQYF
>NA|NA|TRBV7-9|TRBJ1-1
TGTGCCAGCAGCCCCCGAGGCGGGGACGGACCGAACACTGAAGCTTTCTTT
CASSPRGGDGPNTEAFF
>once|TRBD2|TRBV11-3|TRBJ2-2
TGTGCCAGCAGCTCTGGGGGGGTGATCGGGACCGGGGAGCTGTTTTTT
CASSSGGVIGTGELFF
>once|NA|TRBV11-2|TRBJ1-3
TGTGCCAGCAGCTCAGGGGTGAGCTCTGGAAACACCATATATTTT
CASSSGVSSGNTIYF